One sample yielded the 24 T cell receptor beta chains listed below, sequenced in a study of blood T cell repertoires in COVID-19. Here immunoSEQ multiplex PCR was the method, and the copy in TCRdb shows in-frame clones only, minus some. The sample holds under 200,000 clones, about 93% seen once. Sequenced: peripheral blood. The receptors shown here come from a man aged 50 to 60 with acute or convalescent COVID-19.

The gene calls are TRBV10-3 and TRBJ1-5, with TRBD1 matching 11 bases. After removal of 4 bases from V and 5 bases from J, the junction contained 1 base not matched to a gene. The germline V gene encodes CDR1 ENHRY and CDR2 SYGVKD. The CDR3 is made up of 14 amino acids. CDR3 nucleotide sequence: TGTGCCATCAGTGGGGGACAGGGGGATCAGCCCCAGCATTTT. It yields the protein CAISGGQGDQPQHF.

The chain has TRBV14 and TRBJ2-2, with TRBD2 matching over 10 bases. CDR1 and CDR2 (germline): SGHDN, FVKESK. V shed 0 bases and J 5 bases; nucleotides not matched to a gene: 6. This CDR3 has 17 amino acids. The CDR3 bases are TGTGCCAGCAGCCAAGATTACCTAGCGGGAGTTACCGGGGAGCTGTTTTTT. This gives the protein CASSQDYLAGVTGELFF.

A single count supports this clone. The chain employs TRBV7-9 and TRBJ2-7; 14 bases fit TRBD2. The germline V gene encodes CDR1 SEHNR and CDR2 FQNEAQ (reference sequence). V lost 3 bases, J lost 2 bases, and 9 bases stayed unmatched. CDR3 size: 18 residues. The DNA of the CDR3 is TGTGCCAGCAGCTTTTCCGGGACTAGCGGGAGAACGGCCTACGAGCAGTACTTC. Translation gives CASSFSGTSGRTAYEQYF.

V usage is TRBV3-1 (or the pseudogene TRBV3-2) and J usage is TRBJ1-1; 8 bases agree with TRBD1. CDR3 length: 17 residues. Germline V gene data show CDR1 as LGHDT and CDR2 as YNNKEL (reference sequence). The trim removed 2 bases at V and 3 bases at J, leaving 11 bases unmatched. The CDR3 protein is CASSQRDRGFVYTEAFF. In nucleotides, the CDR3 is TGTGCCAGCAGCCAAAGAGACAGGGGCTTCGTCTACACTGAAGCTTTCTTT.

V usage is TRBV7-3 and J usage is TRBJ2-2; 13 bases fit TRBD2. The CDR3 consists of 15 residues. After removal of 6 bases from V and 8 bases from J, the junction contained 6 bases not matched to a gene. Germline CDR1 and CDR2: SGHTA and FQGTGA. This CDR3 is CASSQPGLAGGELFF. The CDR3 nucleotides are TGTGCCAGCAGTCAGCCGGGACTAGCGGGAGGGGAGCTGTTTTTT.

The gene calls are TRBV6-2 or TRBV6-3 and TRBJ1-1, with TRBD1 matching over 7 bases. The V gene's germline CDR1 is MNHEY and CDR2 SVGEGT. The junction had 24 bases not matched to a gene; V was cut back by 4 bases and J by 1 base. The CDR3 spans 21 residues. CDR3 loop: CASSFTNSVAEAGTANTEAFF. The CDR3 DNA reads TGTGCCAGCAGTTTCACCAACTCCGTGGCCGAGGCCGGGACAGCGAACACTGAAGCTTTCTTT.

The genes are TRBV5-4 and TRBJ2-3, with 7 bases fitting TRBD2. The CDR3 extends over 15 amino acids. CDR1 is SGHNT and CDR2 is YYREEE in the germline V gene (reference sequence). V trimming: 5 bases; J trimming: 1 base; junction bases outside the gene matches: 7. The CDR3 region has the DNA TGTGCCAGCAGGCCAGCGGGACTCCGCACAGATACGCAGTATTTT. Encoded protein: CASRPAGLRTDTQYF.

This rearrangement joins TRBV10-3 to TRBJ1-5; a weak D match, TRBD1 (5 bases). Germline V lookup: CDR1 ENHRY, CDR2 SYGVKD. Trimming took off 2 bases at V and 7 bases at J, with 15 bases between the two ends. The CDR3 totals 15 residues. The CDR3 DNA sequence: TGTGCCATCAGTGAGGGCAGGGCGGGGTACCAGCCCCAGCATTTT. As protein: CAISEGRAGYQPQHF.

The rearrangement joins TRBV19 to TRBJ1-6; no firm D call. V was shortened by 4 bases and J by 0 bases, with 10 bases between the two germline ends. There are 16 residues in the CDR3. The germline CDR1 and CDR2 sequences are LNHDA and SQIVND (reference sequence). CDR3 DNA sequence: TGTGCCAGTAGTACCAGGCGGGGCTCCTATAATTCACCCCTCCACTTT. Translating gives CASSTRRGSYNSPLHF.

This chain connects TRBV3-1 (or the pseudogene TRBV3-2) to TRBJ1-3; 7 nucleotides align to TRBD1. The CDR3 extends over 17 amino acids. Per germline, CDR1 LGHDT and CDR2 YNNKEL (reference sequence). V lost 0 bases and J lost 3; bases outside the gene matches: 8. CDR3 sequence reads: CASSQDFQGERGNTIYF. The CDR3 bases are TGTGCCAGCAGCCAAGATTTCCAGGGGGAACGTGGAAACACCATATATTTT.

This clone has a count of ten or more. This rearrangement joins TRBV7-9 to TRBJ2-3; TRBD2 agrees at 14 bases. The germline CDR1 and CDR2 sequences are SEHNR and FQNEAQ (reference sequence). After removal of 4 bases from V and 7 bases from J, the junction contained 4 bases not matched to a gene. The CDR3 contains 15 residues. The CDR3 reads CASSSGLAGANTQYF. The CDR3 DNA follows: TGTGCCAGCAGCTCGGGACTAGCGGGAGCGAATACGCAGTATTTT.

The CDR3 nucleotides read TGTGCCAGCAGCCCCCGACAGGGGATCGCCGGGGAGCTGTTTTTT. It is translated as CASSPRQGIAGELFF. The gene calls are TRBV6-5 and TRBJ2-2; 8 bases map to TRBD1. Per germline, CDR1 MNHEY and CDR2 SVGAGI. The CDR3 has 15 amino acids. The V segment lost 6 bases and the J segment 6 bases; nucleotides outside the gene matches: 9.

The chain is built from TRBV7-9 and TRBJ1-2, with D possibly being TRBD1 (6 bases). The ends were cut back, 5 bases at V and 5 bases at J, with 18 bases in the middle. This CDR3 is 15 amino acids long. Germline V gene sequence: CDR1 SEHNR, CDR2 FQNEAQ (reference sequence). The CDR3 sequence: CASSQGQTRFYGYTF. CDR3 nucleotide sequence: TGTGCCAGCAGCCAAGGACAGACTCGCTTTTATGGCTACACCTTC.

The V and J genes are TRBV28 and TRBJ1-4, with TRBD1 matching over 8 bases. The CDR3 has 14 residues. Per germline, CDR1 MDHEN and CDR2 SYDVKM. V was clipped by 3 bases and J by 7 bases; unmatched bases: 4. The CDR3 DNA follows: TGTGCCAGCAGTTTCGGACAGGGTCCTGAAAAACTGTTTTTT. This translates into CASSFGQGPEKLFF.

The gene calls are TRBV3-1 (or the pseudogene TRBV3-2) and TRBJ1-1, with D possibly being TRBD1 (5 bases). Trimming took off 1 base at V and 0 bases at J, with 6 bases between the two ends. Germline V gene lookup returns CDR1 LGHDT and CDR2 YNNKEL (reference sequence). This CDR3 spans 14 amino acids. The chain's CDR3 is CASSQAGMNTEAFF. The CDR3, as DNA: TGTGCCAGCAGCCAAGCAGGGATGAACACTGAAGCTTTCTTT.

V gene TRBV21-1 combines with J gene TRBJ1-2; TRBD1, as called in the table, went unchecked against the DNA. TRBV21-1 is marked as a pseudogene. This CDR3 has 13 residues. CDR3 region: CAGSTGTNYGYTF. CDR3 nucleotides: TGTGCCGGATCCACAGGGACGAACTATGGCTACACCTTC.

V gene TRBV6-6 combines with J gene TRBJ2-5, with D possibly matching TRBD2 (7 bases). The V end was cut by 6 bases, the J end by 5 bases, with 19 bases between. Germline V gene sequence: CDR1 MNHNY, CDR2 SVGAGI (reference sequence). The CDR3 sequence is 15 residues long. CDR3 loop: CASSRGGAIGETQYF. The CDR3 nucleotides are TGTGCCAGCAGCCGTGGGGGGGCGATTGGGGAGACCCAGTACTTC.

The chain is built from TRBV5-1 and TRBJ2-2; 7 nucleotides agree with TRBD1. The germline V gene encodes CDR1 SGHRS and CDR2 YFSETQ. The CDR3 is 15 residues long. With 3 bases clipped from V and 6 bases from J, the junction kept 8 bases outside the gene matches. CDR3 DNA sequence: TGCGCCAGCAGCTCCATACCAGGGGGATCCGGGGAGCTGTTTTTT. Protein sequence: CASSSIPGGSGELFF.

This chain joins TRBV18 and TRBJ1-5; D not certain. The germline V gene encodes CDR1 KGHSH and CDR2 LQKENI. The V and J ends lost 1 base and 2 bases respectively, with 6 bases between them. The CDR3 is made up of 14 amino acids. CDR3 residues: CASSPQTRNQPQHF. DNA for the CDR3: TGTGCCAGCTCACCACAGACTCGCAATCAGCCCCAGCATTTT. The full variable domain, rest sourced from reference TRBV18 and TRBJ1-5, is NAGVMQNPRHLVRRRGQEARLRCSPMKGHSHVYWYRQLPEEGLKFMVYLQKENIIDESGMPKERFSAEFPKEGPSILRIQQVVRGDSAAYFCASSPQTRNQPQHFGDGTRLSIL.

The genes are TRBV5-5 and TRBJ2-5; D ambiguous. The CDR3 consists of 12 residues. V lost 1 base and J lost 3, with 4 bases in between. Germline CDR1 reads SGHKS; CDR2 reads YYEKEE (reference sequence). The CDR3 nucleotides are TGTGCCAGCAGCTTGATCGAAGAGACCCAGTACTTC. Protein sequence: CASSLIEETQYF. The complete variable domain, with remaining parts taken from reference TRBV5-5 and TRBJ2-5, reads DAGVTQSPTHLIKTRGQQVTLRCSPISGHKSVSWYQQVLGQGPQFIFQYYEKEERGRGNFPDRFSARQFPNYSSELNVNALLLGDSALYLCASSLIEETQYFGPGTRLLVL.

V usage is TRBV3-1 (or the pseudogene TRBV3-2) and J usage is TRBJ1-2; D is unclear. Germline assignment: CDR1 LGHDT and CDR2 YNNKEL (reference sequence). V shed 0 bases and J shed 8 bases, with 13 bases lying between them. This CDR3 contains 14 residues. CDR3 in amino acids: CASSQDDRPGGYTF. CDR3 in DNA: TGTGCCAGCAGCCAAGACGATCGGCCGGGGGGCTACACCTTC.

V and J are TRBV4-3 and TRBJ2-1, with D perhaps matching TRBD1 (5 bases). Looked up from germline, CDR1 is LGHNA and CDR2 is YSLEER. V was pared by 0 bases and J by 8 bases, with 17 bases between. CDR3 length: 16 amino acids. CDR3 sequence reads: CASSQDRRQGGHEQFF. CDR3 in DNA: TGCGCCAGCAGCCAAGACCGAAGGCAGGGTGGTCATGAGCAGTTCTTC.

V and J are TRBV27 and TRBJ1-3; TRBD1 agrees at 9 bases. The V gene's germline CDR1 is MNHEY and CDR2 SMNVEV (reference sequence). Trimming removed 2 bases from V and 4 bases from J; junction bases left unmatched: 3. The CDR3 covers 15 residues. The DNA of the CDR3 is TGTGCCAGCAGTTTAGGGACAGGGACGGGAAACACCATATATTTT. This translates into CASSLGTGTGNTIYF.

The J gene is TRBJ2-2, the V gene TRBV23-1, with 7 bases lining up with TRBD2. TRBV23-1 is assigned to the ORF class and has an uncertain function. This CDR3 comprises 18 residues. The DNA of the CDR3 is TGCCCCCCCCGCCCCCCCCGGGACTCGCGGGGGACGACCGGGGAGCTGTTTTTT. This codes for CPPRPPRDSRGTTGELFF.